These 8 T cell receptor beta chains were sequenced from one sample in a study of blood T cell repertoires in COVID-19. The protocol was immunoSEQ multiplex PCR, while the TCRdb copy is restricted to in-frame clones and leaves out a portion. The top ten clones hold roughly 8.6% of a sample with around 140,000 clones, roughly four fifths of them seen once. The sample taken for sequencing was peripheral blood. The receptor set was obtained from a woman between 45 and 65 years old with active or convalescent COVID-19.

The chain is built from TRBV5-4 and TRBJ2-5; 7 nucleotides match TRBD1. Germline-derived CDR1 and CDR2 are SGHNT and YYREEE (reference sequence). Losses at the gene ends were 5 bases for V and 9 bases for J; bases not matched to a gene: 13. CDR3 length equals 14 residues. CDR3 sequence: CASSLTGFDGAQYF. The CDR3 DNA reads TGTGCCAGCAGTCTGACAGGGTTCGATGGGGCCCAGTACTTC.

This clone was observed a single time. The same CDR3 can be traced to other DNA sequences in this sample. CDR3 sequence (DNA): TGTGCCAGCAGTTCTTACAATGAGCAGTTCTTC. Encoded protein: CASSSYNEQFF. The V call is TRBV12-3 or TRBV12-4, the J call TRBJ2-1; D gene unclear. The CDR3 has 11 amino acids. V gave up 4 bases and J gave up 4 bases, with 2 bases separating them.

The chain recombines TRBV2 with TRBJ2-1; 7 bases match TRBD2. V was clipped by 7 bases and J by 12 bases; unmatched bases: 9. The CDR3 covers 12 residues. Per germline, CDR1 SNHLY and CDR2 FYNNEI. CDR3 residues: CASTRERGPQFF. CDR3 bases: TGTGCCAGCACCCGGGAGCGGGGACCGCAGTTCTTC.

The rearrangement uses TRBV7-3 and TRBJ2-1; 12 bases match TRBD2. The CDR3 contains 15 residues. The junction had 2 bases not matched to a gene; V was cut back by 5 bases and J by 3 bases. CDR1 is SGHTA, CDR2 FQGTGA, per germline. The CDR3 DNA reads TGTGCCAGCAGCAAACTAGCGGGAGGCTACAATGAGCAGTTCTTC. It is translated as CASSKLAGGYNEQFF.

J is TRBJ2-5 and V is TRBV7-2, with D perhaps matching TRBD2 (5 bases). The CDR3 has 14 residues. V lost 3 bases and J lost 5, with 13 bases in between. Germline V gives CDR1 SGHTA, CDR2 FQGNSA. In DNA form, the CDR3 reads TGTGCCAGCAGCTTTGCGGCTAGCCTGGAGACCCAGTACTTC. Its protein is CASSFAASLETQYF.

The chain is built from TRBV5-1 and TRBJ2-1; 15 positions agree with TRBD2. The J segment lost 10 bases and the V segment lost 1 base, leaving 9 bases of the junction unmatched. The V gene's germline CDR1 is SGHRS and CDR2 YFSETQ. The CDR3 is 17 residues long. The CDR3 DNA is TGCGCCAGCAGCTTGACTGCCCCGGGACTAGCGGGAGGCGAGCAGTTCTTC. It translates to CASSLTAPGLAGGEQFF.

The V and J genes are TRBV6-1 and TRBJ1-4; the D is unclear. The CDR3 loop spans 16 amino acids. V was trimmed by 1 base and J by 5 bases, leaving 14 bases between them. From germline, CDR1 is MNHNS and CDR2 SASEGT. CDR3 DNA sequence: TGTGCCAGCAGTGAAGGTAGGAGGACTCCGAATGAAAAACTGTTTTTT. It encodes CASSEGRRTPNEKLFF.

The chain has TRBV23-1 and TRBJ2-7; 9 bases line up with TRBD1. TRBV23-1 is filed as an ORF, its function uncertain. This CDR3 spans 15 amino acids. Unmatched junction bases numbered 8, after V lost 2 bases and J lost 6 bases. CDR3 sequence (DNA): TGCGCCAGCAGTCAACCGGACAGGGGAATTGGCGAGCAGTACTTC. It is translated as CASSQPDRGIGEQYF.